This TCR beta chain was sequenced during a study of Ad26.COV2.S vaccination and SARS-CoV-2 variants. About this clone: Its specificity is unknown.

The study's findings and limits: Vaccine and placebo groups showed comparable non-spike TCR breadth. Vaccine recipients showed a spike-specific TCR breadth that was higher than in placebo recipients. The analyses of TCR breadth and depth may have understated the size of total T cell responses. The authors reported substantial breadth in spike-specific CD8+ and CD4+ T cell responses after vaccination.

Treatment denoted: around 19 received Ad26.COV2.S at low or high dose, single or two shots; about 5 received placebo; per-sample allocation not given. Sample collection was performed on day 63 after the first vaccine or placebo injection. Germline lookup yields CDR1 LGHNT and CDR2 FRNRAP. This CDR3 has 18 amino acids. V lost 1 base and J 7 bases, leaving 22 bases between the germline ends. The table came from immunoSEQ multiplex PCR; TCRdb's copy has only in-frame clones and leaves some out. There are some 320,000 clones in the sample; 86% occur only once, and around 1.9% lies in the top ten. The clonotype comes from a person aged 18-60 years who received the Ad26.COV2.S COVID-19 vaccine or a placebo. The chain recombines TRBV12-5 with TRBJ1-4; perhaps TRBD1 as D (6 bases). The sequences come from peripheral blood, collected in a trial of Ad26.COV2.S vaccine versus placebo. CDR3 in amino acids: CASGLARLGRGGGEKLFF. The CDR3 DNA follows: TGTGCTAGTGGTTTGGCCCGTCTCGGCAGGGGAGGAGGTGAAAAACTGTTTTTT.